This TCR beta chain was profiled in a study of T cells after yellow fever vaccination. This CDR3 contains 16 residues. Per germline, CDR1 SGHVS and CDR2 FNYEAQ. The V gene lost 5 bases and the J gene lost 4 bases, with 19 bases spanning the gap. MiXCR was run by TCRdb on the 5' RACE reads, yielding one entry per CDR3 protein. The sample contains some 240,000 distinct CDR3 sequences, about 3.5% of which appear only once. The sample holds many counts of this clonotype. V usage is TRBV7-6 and J usage is TRBJ2-3, with D unresolved. The starting material was PBMCs, obtained 15 days after the yellow fever booster vaccination. The origin of this receptor is a man younger than 35 who received the YFV17D yellow fever vaccine. This chain's CDR3 is CASSPVGRDFADTQYF. The CDR3 DNA follows: TGTGCCAGCAGCCCAGTCGGTAGGGATTTCGCAGATACGCAGTATTTT.